These T cell receptor beta chains were read from a single sample in a study of cytomegalovirus exposure and HLA in healthy donors. Clones were read by immunoSEQ multiplex PCR, and TCRdb kept only the in-frame ones, dropping some. Here the sample spans tens of thousands of clones, just over 90% being singletons. The sequencing sample was made of PBMCs. The receptors were sampled from a woman under 30 in good health and CMV-seronegative. Both conserved end residues are trimmed from each CDR3. Each record gives: V gene, J gene, CDR3 protein.

TRBV20-1	TRBJ2-7	SAAGGRY
TRBV4-2	TRBJ2-3	ASSQRLSTDTQY
TRBV20-1	TRBJ1-2	SARDRGGYT
TRBV2	TRBJ2-4	ASRGDSLAKNIQY
TRBV9	TRBJ2-3	ASSAGQGKGETQY
TRBV5-3	TRBJ2-7	ARSPNRVLVSHEQY
TRBV5-8	TRBJ2-3	ASSFQGHITDTQY
TRBV11-2	TRBJ1-1	ASSLGVSTGNEAF
TRBV4-1	TRBJ1-2	ASSQDGNYGYT
TRBV5-1	TRBJ1-4	ASSLDLRGNEKLF
TRBV4-1	TRBJ1-2	ASSQERGVRYGYT
TRBV7-9	TRBJ2-1	ASSLQGLNEQF
TRBV29-1	TRBJ1-2	SVEYSYGYT
TRBV19	TRBJ1-5	ASSTGGEEPQH
TRBV5-6	TRBJ2-7	ASSLRLTGAGSYEQY
TRBV4-2	TRBJ1-1	ASSPRGTSPEAF
TRBV5-1	TRBJ2-1	ASSFLAGASYNEQF
TRBV19	TRBJ2-7	ASSRRQGARVHEQY
TRBV5-1	TRBJ2-1	ASSLGSTGRSNEQF